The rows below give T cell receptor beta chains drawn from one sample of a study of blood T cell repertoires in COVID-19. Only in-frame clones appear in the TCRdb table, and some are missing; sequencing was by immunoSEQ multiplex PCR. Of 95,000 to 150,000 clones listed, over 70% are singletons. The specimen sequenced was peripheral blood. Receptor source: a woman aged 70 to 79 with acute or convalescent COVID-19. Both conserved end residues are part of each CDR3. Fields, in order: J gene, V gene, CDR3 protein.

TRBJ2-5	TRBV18	CASSPRTSGGSETQYF
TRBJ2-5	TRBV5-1	CASSLGLAGGVAETQYF
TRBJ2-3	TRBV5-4	CASSLGAATDTQYF
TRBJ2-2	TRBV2	CASSEPWQGAGTGELFF
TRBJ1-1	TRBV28	CASRRTRVAGTEAFF
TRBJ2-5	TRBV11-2	CASSLSGNQETQYF
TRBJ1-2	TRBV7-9	CASSQGGGAGGYTF
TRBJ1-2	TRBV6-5	CASSYEGDFTGYTF
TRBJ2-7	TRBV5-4	CASSLAGDSYEQYF
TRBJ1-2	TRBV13	CASSLGSEPDGYTF
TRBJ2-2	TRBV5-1	CASTDPRGWSGELFF
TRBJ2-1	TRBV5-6	CASSAGQALSYNEQFF
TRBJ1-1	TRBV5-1	CASSLPNSGTEAFF
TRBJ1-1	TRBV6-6	CASSLSPGTEAFF
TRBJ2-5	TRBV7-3	CASSLNGGANQETQYF
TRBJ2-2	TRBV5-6	CASSGTSRGTGELFF
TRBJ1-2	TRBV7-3	CASSADRDPYGYTF
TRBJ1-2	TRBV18	CASSPYEENYTF
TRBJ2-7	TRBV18	CASSPPATGGGYEQYF
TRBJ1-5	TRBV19	CASSIVGARDQPQHF
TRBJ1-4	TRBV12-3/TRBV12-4	CASARDHREKLFF
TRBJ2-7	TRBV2	CAGSQVYEQYF
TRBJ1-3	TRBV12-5	CASGLGGKTGQSSGNTIYF
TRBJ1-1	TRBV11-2	CASSLVVYGETEAFF
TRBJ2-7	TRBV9	CASSVGRTAKFNYEQYF
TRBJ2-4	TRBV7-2	CASSPGQGRWNIQYF
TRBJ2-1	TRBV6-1	CASSEAGSGNEQFF
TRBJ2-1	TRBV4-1	CASSQETYSYNEQFF
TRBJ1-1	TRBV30	CAWSRGGTTNTEAFF
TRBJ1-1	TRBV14	CASSQERISAGQVEAFF
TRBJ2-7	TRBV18	CASSPTPGYEQYF
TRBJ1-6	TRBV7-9	CASSPGQLNSPLHF
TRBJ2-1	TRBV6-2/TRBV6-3	CASSILGQGENEQFF
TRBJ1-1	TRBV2	CASIPRAGNTEAFF
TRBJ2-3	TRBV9	CASSVTGGGTDTQYF
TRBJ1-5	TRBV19	CASTETDRGDQPQHF
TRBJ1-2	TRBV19	CASSSTGGSGGYTF
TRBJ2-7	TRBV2	CASREGLAGEQYF
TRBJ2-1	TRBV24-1	CATGGGSYNEQFF
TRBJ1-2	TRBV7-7	CASSLGGDNYGYTF
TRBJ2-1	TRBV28	CASWSRSEQFF
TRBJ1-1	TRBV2	CASSQSQGDRAEAFF
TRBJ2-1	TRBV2	CANTGGPLDEQFF
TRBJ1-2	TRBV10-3	CAISRTGGASDYGYTF
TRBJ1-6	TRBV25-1	CASSELGGSYNSPLHF
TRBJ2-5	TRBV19	CASSTGSQTQYF
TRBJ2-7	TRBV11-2	CASSLEQGSYEQYF
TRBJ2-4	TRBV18	CASSLSTGFGKNIQYF
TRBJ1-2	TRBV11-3	CASRSTGLSNYTF
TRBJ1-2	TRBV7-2	CASSLYPPGNGYTF
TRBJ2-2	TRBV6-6	CASSYSGQVLVGELFF
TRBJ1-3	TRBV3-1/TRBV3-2	CASGQGPNTIYF
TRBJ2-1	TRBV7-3	CASSLIGGALYNEQFF
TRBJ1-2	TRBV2	CASRLGTGSYGYTF
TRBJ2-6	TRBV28	CASSSPGANVLTF